The 5 T cell receptor beta chains given below trace back to one sample, sequenced in a study of blood T cell repertoires in COVID-19. The data were produced by immunoSEQ multiplex PCR, yet TCRdb's version contains in-frame clones alone and is incomplete. Found here are approximately 260,000 clones, around 90% of them singletons; the top ten hold under 2.5%. Sequenced: peripheral blood. Receptors were obtained from a woman aged 55-69 years with COVID-19, enrolled during active disease.

The chain links TRBV7-9 to TRBJ1-2, with 7 bases lining up with TRBD1. This CDR3 region has 14 residues. Germline V gene data show CDR1 as SEHNR and CDR2 as FQNEAQ (reference sequence). V lost 6 bases, J lost 6 bases, and 10 bases stayed unmatched. This chain's CDR3 is CASRSTGVLDGYTF. CDR3 DNA sequence: TGTGCCAGCAGGTCTACAGGGGTTCTTGATGGCTACACCTTC.

The chain joins TRBV27 to TRBJ1-1; 7 bases are shared with TRBD1. The CDR3 is 13 amino acids. V lost 1 base to trimming and J lost 8 bases; unmatched junction nucleotides: 4. CDR1 and CDR2 (germline): MNHEY, SMNVEV (reference sequence). In DNA form, the CDR3 reads TGTGCCAGCAGTTTATTTAACAGGGGCGAAGCTTTCTTT. Amino acids: CASSLFNRGEAFF.

This chain joins TRBV4-1 and TRBJ2-1; D unclear. This CDR3 is built from 17 residues. CDR1 MGHRA and CDR2 YSYEKL come from the germline V gene. V shed 0 bases and J shed 3 bases, with 15 bases lying between them. The CDR3 DNA follows: TGCGCCAGCAGCCAAGATACGCAGGTTCCTTACTACAATGAGCAGTTCTTC. This gives the protein CASSQDTQVPYYNEQFF.

The gene calls are TRBV7-2 and TRBJ2-1; maybe TRBD2 (5 bases). The CDR3 has 14 amino acids. CDR1 and CDR2 (germline): SGHTA, FQGNSA. The V and J ends lost 1 base and 10 bases respectively, with 14 bases between them. DNA for the CDR3: TGTGCCAGCAGCTTAGGGGTGGGTTCGGGGGAGCAGTTCTTC. This translates into CASSLGVGSGEQFF.

This clone has a single count. V is TRBV19 and J is TRBJ1-1, with no clear D. This CDR3 is built from 14 residues. CDR1 is LNHDA, CDR2 SQIVND, per germline (reference sequence). V was trimmed by 4 bases and J by 1 base, leaving 10 bases between them. The CDR3 loop reads CASSTTPRNTEAFF. The CDR3 DNA sequence: TGTGCCAGTAGTACAACACCACGGAACACTGAAGCTTTCTTT.